Described below is a single T cell receptor (beta chain) sequence and its context. Antigen specificity is unknown. The sample originates from a study of post-analysis software for immune sequencing data. Study summary: In terms of disease course, relapsing-remitting, secondary progressive and progressive-relapsing multiple sclerosis were included.

Study-wide findings and caveats: The F measure placed samples prepared in the same batch into strongly shared clusters. Patients with multiple sclerosis recorded significantly lower normalized Chao1 diversity than controls, the study found. TRBV5-6, TRBV5-1 and TRBV20-1 belonged to a set of about five TRBV segments that were more frequent in patients than controls.

CDR3 length: 15 residues. Trimming left V 5 bases short and J 8 bases short, with 19 bases between. Germline CDR1 MGHDK, CDR2 SYGVNS. Included in the TCR beta cDNA libraries were unique molecular identifiers. One entry per CDR3 protein results from TCRdb running MiXCR on the PCR reads. Of almost 700,000 distinct CDR3 sequences listed, approximately 60% are singletons. V and J are TRBV25-1 and TRBJ2-1; D uncertain. The sample taken for sequencing was blood. The sequence was obtained from a girl aged 2 to 9 with multiple sclerosis. The CDR3 region is CASSKWLTGTHEQFF. The CDR3 bases are TGTGCCAGCAGTAAGTGGTTGACTGGCACCCATGAGCAGTTCTTC.